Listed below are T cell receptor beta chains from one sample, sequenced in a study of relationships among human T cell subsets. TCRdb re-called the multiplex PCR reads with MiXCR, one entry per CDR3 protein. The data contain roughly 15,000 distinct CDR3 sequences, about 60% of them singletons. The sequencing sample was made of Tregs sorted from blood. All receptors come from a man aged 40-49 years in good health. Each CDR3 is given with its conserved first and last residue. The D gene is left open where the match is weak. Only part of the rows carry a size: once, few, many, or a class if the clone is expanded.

CSARETGGWQTQYF	TGCAGTGCTAGAGAAACAGGGGGCTGGCAGACCCAGTACTTC	TRBD1	TRBV20-1	.	TRBJ2-5
CASSGQGARGYTF	TGTGCCAGCAGCGGACAGGGGGCGCGAGGCTACACCTTC	TRBD1	TRBV11-2	few	TRBJ1-2
CNVDGESGHEQYF	TGCAACGTTGATGGGGAGTCGGGCCACGAGCAGTACTTC	.	TRBV29-1	.	TRBJ2-7
CSAPTSGSPQETQYF	TGCAGTGCCCCGACTAGCGGGAGCCCCCAAGAGACCCAGTACTTC	TRBD2	TRBV20-1	.	TRBJ2-5
CASSQGFRGTKNIQYF	TGTGCCAGCAGCCAGGGATTCAGGGGAACCAAAAACATTCAGTACTTC	.	TRBV11-2	.	TRBJ2-4
CSASGTSGIVTYF	TGCAGTGCTTCCGGGACTAGCGGGATAGTAACGTACTTC	TRBD2	TRBV20-1	.	TRBJ2-7
CAISTAAYEQYF	TGTGCCATCAGCACCGCAGCTTACGAGCAGTACTTC	.	TRBV10-3	.	TRBJ2-7
CSATQREFSHEQYF	TGCAGTGCGACTCAGCGGGAGTTCTCCCACGAGCAGTACTTC	TRBD2	TRBV20-1	few	TRBJ2-7
CASSLVGTERAYGYTF	TGTGCCAGCAGCTTAGTAGGCACCGAAAGGGCCTATGGCTACACCTTC	.	TRBV7-9	.	TRBJ1-2
CASSPQDRASDTQYF	TGCGCCAGCAGCCCTCAGGACAGGGCCTCAGATACGCAGTATTTT	TRBD1	TRBV5-4	few	TRBJ2-3
CASSPSGRYNEQFF	TGTGCCAGCAGCCCTAGCGGGAGGTACAATGAGCAGTTCTTC	TRBD2	TRBV11-2	once	TRBJ2-1
CASSSIRGGTEAFF	TGTGCCAGCAGCTCCATCCGAGGGGGCACTGAAGCTTTCTTT	.	TRBV11-2	.	TRBJ1-1
CASGTGENRETQYF	TGCGCCAGCGGGACAGGGGAGAATCGGGAGACCCAGTACTTC	TRBD1	TRBV5-1	.	TRBJ2-5
CSARDPLGAGYTF	TGCAGTGCTAGAGACCCCTTGGGAGCTGGCTACACCTTC	.	TRBV20-1	few	TRBJ1-2
CASSYSGTSGTHEQFF	TGTGCCAGCAGTTACTCCGGGACTAGCGGGACCCATGAGCAGTTCTTC	TRBD2	TRBV6-5	.	TRBJ2-1
CASRPRVSISNQPQHF	TGTGCCAGCAGGCCCCGGGTTTCCATTAGCAATCAGCCCCAGCATTTT	.	TRBV28	.	TRBJ1-5
CASRTYRGGNTGELFF	TGTGCCAGCAGAACATACAGGGGAGGGAACACCGGGGAGCTGTTTTTT	.	TRBV12-3/TRBV12-4	few	TRBJ2-2
CASSQERGNQPQHF	TGTGCCAGCAGCCAAGAGAGGGGCAATCAGCCCCAGCATTTT	.	TRBV4-2	.	TRBJ1-5
CASSRALRGDIQYF	TGTGCCAGCAGCAGGGCTCTAAGGGGTGACATTCAGTACTTC	.	TRBV11-2	.	TRBJ2-4